This T cell receptor (beta chain) appears in the sequencing data of a study of blood T cell repertoires in COVID-19. Germline values: CDR1 SGHTA, CDR2 FQGNSA. There are 14 residues in the CDR3. The V and J ends lost 5 bases and 5 bases respectively, with 12 bases between them. Sequencing was performed with immunoSEQ multiplex PCR; in TCRdb, only in-frame clones are kept and a portion is missing. The data contain roughly 330,000 clones, around 82% of them seen just once; the ten biggest clones take up 1% to 1.5%. Material for sequencing was peripheral blood. This sequence originates from a woman aged 45-65 years with acute or convalescent COVID-19. The rearrangement uses TRBV7-2 and TRBJ1-4; D is uncertain. The CDR3 protein is CASSQSSSNEKLFF. The CDR3 nucleotides read TGTGCCAGCAGCCAGTCCAGTTCGAATGAAAAACTGTTTTTT.